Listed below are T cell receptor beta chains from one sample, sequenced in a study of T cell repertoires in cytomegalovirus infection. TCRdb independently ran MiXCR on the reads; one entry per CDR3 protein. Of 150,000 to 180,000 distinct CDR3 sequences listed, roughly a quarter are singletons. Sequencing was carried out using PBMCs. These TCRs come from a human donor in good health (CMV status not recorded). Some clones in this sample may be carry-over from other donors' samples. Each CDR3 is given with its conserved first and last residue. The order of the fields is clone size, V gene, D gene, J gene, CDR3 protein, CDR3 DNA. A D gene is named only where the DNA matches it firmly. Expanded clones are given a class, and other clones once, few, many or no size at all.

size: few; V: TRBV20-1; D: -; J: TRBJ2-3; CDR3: CSAHRGGTGTDTQYF; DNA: TGCAGTGCGCACAGGGGAGGTACGGGAACAGATACGCAGTATTTT
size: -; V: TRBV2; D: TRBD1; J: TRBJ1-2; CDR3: CASREMTGSGYGYTF; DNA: TGTGCCAGCAGGGAGATGACAGGGAGCGGCTATGGCTACACCTTC
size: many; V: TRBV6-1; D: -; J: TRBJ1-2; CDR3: CASSSAAGGYTF; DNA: TGTGCCAGCAGTTCCGCCGCGGGAGGCTACACCTTC
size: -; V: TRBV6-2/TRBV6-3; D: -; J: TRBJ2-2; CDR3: CASSYPFTGELFF; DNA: TGTGCCAGCAGTTACCCTTTTACCGGGGAGCTGTTTTTT
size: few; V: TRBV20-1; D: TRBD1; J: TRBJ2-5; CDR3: CSATGPGGGEETQYF; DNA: TGCAGTGCTACGGGCCCAGGGGGTGGTGAAGAGACCCAGTACTTC
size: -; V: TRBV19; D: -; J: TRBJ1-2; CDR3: CASTIVGDYGYTF; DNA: TGTGCCAGCACGATAGTGGGGGACTATGGCTACACCTTC
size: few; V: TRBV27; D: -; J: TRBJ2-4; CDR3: CASSLVREAKNIQYF; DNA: TGTGCCAGCAGCTTGGTCAGGGAGGCCAAAAACATTCAGTACTTC
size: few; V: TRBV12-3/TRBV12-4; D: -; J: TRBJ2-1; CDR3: CASSLSDRPLYNEQFF; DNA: TGTGCCAGCAGTCTATCCGACAGGCCGCTCTACAATGAGCAGTTCTTC
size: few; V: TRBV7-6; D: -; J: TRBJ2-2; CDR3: CASSLNVGYGSTGELFF; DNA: TGTGCCAGCAGCTTAAACGTAGGGTATGGATCCACCGGGGAGCTGTTTTTT
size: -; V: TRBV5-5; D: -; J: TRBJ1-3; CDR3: CASSFAVWGQTGNTIYF; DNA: TGTGCCAGCAGCTTCGCGGTATGGGGGCAAACTGGAAACACCATATATTTT
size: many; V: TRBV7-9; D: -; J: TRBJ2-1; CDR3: CASSLDNEQFF; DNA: TGTGCCAGCAGCTTGGACAATGAGCAGTTCTTC
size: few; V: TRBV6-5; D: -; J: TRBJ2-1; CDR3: CASSLAGTQGEQFF; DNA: TGTGCCAGCAGTCTTGCCGGGACCCAGGGTGAGCAGTTCTTC
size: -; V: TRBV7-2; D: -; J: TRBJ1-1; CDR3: CASSLVAGANTEAFF; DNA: TGTGCCAGCAGCTTAGTTGCAGGAGCGAACACTGAAGCTTTCTTT
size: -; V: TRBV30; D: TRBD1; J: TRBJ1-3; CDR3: CAWRSDRGRNTIYF; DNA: TGTGCCTGGAGATCGGACAGGGGTAGAAACACCATATATTTT
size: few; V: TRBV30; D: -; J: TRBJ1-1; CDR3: CAWSYGGTEAFF; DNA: TGTGCCTGGAGTTACGGAGGCACTGAAGCTTTCTTT
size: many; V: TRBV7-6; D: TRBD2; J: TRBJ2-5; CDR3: CASSLASGAPGGTQYF; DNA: TGTGCCAGCAGCTTAGCCAGCGGGGCCCCTGGGGGGACCCAGTACTTC
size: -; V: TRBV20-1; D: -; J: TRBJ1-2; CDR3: CSASRGGQGGYGYTF; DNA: TGCAGTGCTTCGCGGGGGGGTCAGGGAGGCTATGGCTACACCTTC
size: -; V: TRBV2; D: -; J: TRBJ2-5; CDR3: CASSNTGFRETQYF; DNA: TGTGCCAGCAGTAATACAGGGTTCAGGGAGACCCAGTACTTC
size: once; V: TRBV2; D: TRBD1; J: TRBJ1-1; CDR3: CARTGTGNTEAFF; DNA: TGTGCCAGAACCGGGACAGGTAACACTGAAGCTTTCTTT
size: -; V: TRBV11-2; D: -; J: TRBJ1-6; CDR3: CASSLGAGGSPLHF; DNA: TGTGCCAGCAGCTTAGGAGCAGGAGGATCACCCCTCCACTTT
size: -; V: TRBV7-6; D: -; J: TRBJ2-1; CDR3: CASSPRKVSLDNEQFF; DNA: TGTGCCAGCAGCCCCCGGAAGGTATCTCTGGACAATGAGCAGTTCTTC
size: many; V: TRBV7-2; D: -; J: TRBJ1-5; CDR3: CASSLAGGNQPQHF; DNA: TGTGCCAGCAGCTTAGCCGGCGGGAATCAGCCCCAGCATTTT
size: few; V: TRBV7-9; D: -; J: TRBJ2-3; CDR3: CASGTPWENTQYF; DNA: TGTGCCAGCGGGACTCCATGGGAAAATACGCAGTATTTT
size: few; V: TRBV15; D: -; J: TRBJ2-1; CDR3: CATSRDGDTRHEQFF; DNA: TGTGCCACCAGCAGAGATGGGGACACCCGACATGAGCAGTTCTTC
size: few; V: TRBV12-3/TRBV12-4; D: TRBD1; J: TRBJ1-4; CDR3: CASSRRGQGSTEKLFF; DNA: TGTGCCAGCAGTCGCCGAGGACAGGGAAGTACTGAAAAACTGTTTTTT
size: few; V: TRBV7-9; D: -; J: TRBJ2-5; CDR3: CASSLRSIKYQETQYF; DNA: TGTGCCAGCAGCTTACGGTCCATTAAGTACCAAGAGACCCAGTACTTC
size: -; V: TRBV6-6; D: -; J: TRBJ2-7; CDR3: CASSYSRDPAYEQYF; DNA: TGTGCCAGCAGTTACTCGCGAGACCCGGCCTACGAGCAGTACTTC
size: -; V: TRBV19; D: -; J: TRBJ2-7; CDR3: CASSIASYGEQYF; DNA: TGTGCCAGTAGTATCGCCTCCTATGGGGAGCAGTACTTC
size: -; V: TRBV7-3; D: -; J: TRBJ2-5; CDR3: CASSLSAAKETQYF; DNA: TGTGCCAGCAGCTTATCGGCAGCAAAAGAGACCCAGTACTTC
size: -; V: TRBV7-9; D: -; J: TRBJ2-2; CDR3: CASPLANTGELFF; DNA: TGTGCCAGCCCCCTAGCGAACACCGGGGAGCTGTTTTTT
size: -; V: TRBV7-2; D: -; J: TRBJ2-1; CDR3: CASSLGGTGIYDEQFF; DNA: TGTGCCAGCAGCTTAGGGGGCACAGGGATCTACGATGAGCAGTTCTTC
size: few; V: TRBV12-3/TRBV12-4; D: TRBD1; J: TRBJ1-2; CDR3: CASSLSGTGSEYYGYTF; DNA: TGTGCCAGCAGTTTATCGGGGACAGGGTCGGAGTACTATGGCTACACCTTC
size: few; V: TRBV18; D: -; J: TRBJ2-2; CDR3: CASSPRSGFNSGELFF; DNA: TGTGCCAGCTCACCAAGGTCTGGCTTCAACTCCGGGGAGCTGTTTTTT
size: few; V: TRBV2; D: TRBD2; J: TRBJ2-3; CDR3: CASKLAELKLQYF; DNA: TGTGCCAGCAAACTAGCGGAACTCAAGTTGCAGTATTTT
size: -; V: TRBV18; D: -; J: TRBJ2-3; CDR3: CASSRGGAPADTQYF; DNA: TGTGCCAGCTCCCGTGGGGGGGCGCCGGCAGATACGCAGTATTTT
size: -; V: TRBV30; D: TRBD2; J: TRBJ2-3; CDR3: CAWRTLAGGTDTQYF; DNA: TGTGCCTGGCGAACCCTAGCGGGAGGCACAGATACGCAGTATTTT
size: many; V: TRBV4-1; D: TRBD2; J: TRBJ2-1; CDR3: CASSQEGLAGGNEQFF; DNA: TGCGCCAGCAGCCAAGAGGGTCTAGCGGGAGGAAATGAGCAGTTCTTC
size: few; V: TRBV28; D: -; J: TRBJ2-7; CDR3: CASSLQGIEDEQYF; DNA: TGTGCCAGCAGTTTACAAGGAATTGAGGACGAGCAGTACTTC
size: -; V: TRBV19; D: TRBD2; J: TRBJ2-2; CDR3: CASSTTSGVTGELFF; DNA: TGTGCCAGTAGTACGACTAGCGGGGTCACCGGGGAGCTGTTTTTT
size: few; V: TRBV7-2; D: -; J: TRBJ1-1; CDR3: CASSPSDWYRNTEAFF; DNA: TGTGCCAGCAGCCCGAGCGATTGGTATAGGAACACTGAAGCTTTCTTT
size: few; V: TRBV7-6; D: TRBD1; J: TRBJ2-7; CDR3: CASSFGTGDEQYF; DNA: TGTGCCAGCAGCTTTGGGACAGGGGACGAGCAGTACTTC
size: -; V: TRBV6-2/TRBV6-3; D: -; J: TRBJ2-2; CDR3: CASSSSTYRVPTGELFF; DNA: TGTGCCAGCAGTTCATCTACTTACAGGGTTCCTACCGGGGAGCTGTTTTTT
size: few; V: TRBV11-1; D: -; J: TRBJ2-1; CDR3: CASSLSASSYNEQFF; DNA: TGTGCCAGCAGCCTGAGCGCAAGCTCCTACAATGAGCAGTTCTTC
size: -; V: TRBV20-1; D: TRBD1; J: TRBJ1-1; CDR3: CSAADRGTRTEAFF; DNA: TGCAGTGCCGCGGACAGGGGCACGAGAACTGAAGCTTTCTTT
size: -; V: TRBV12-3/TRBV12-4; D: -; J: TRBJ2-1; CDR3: CASSLLLDYNEQFF; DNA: TGTGCCAGCAGTTTACTGCTGGACTACAATGAGCAGTTCTTC
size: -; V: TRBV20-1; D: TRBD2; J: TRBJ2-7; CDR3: CSARDLAGGIGYEQYF; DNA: TGCAGTGCTAGAGATCTGGCGGGAGGGATCGGCTACGAGCAGTACTTC